This TCR beta chain is from a study of cytomegalovirus exposure and HLA in healthy donors. Germline assignment: CDR1 WSHSY and CDR2 SAAADI. The CDR3 runs 12 residues. V was clipped by 6 bases and J by 2 bases, with 7 bases between them. The PCR ran on 60 Vbeta and 13 Jbeta primers. The data were produced by immunoSEQ multiplex PCR, yet TCRdb's version contains in-frame clones alone and is incomplete. The repertoire holds about 130,000 clones, with around 80% as singletons. V and J are TRBV10-2 and TRBJ1-2; D is possibly TRBD1 (5 bases). The sequenced sample consisted of PBMCs. This receptor was obtained from a man aged 35 to 55 in good health and CMV-seropositive. Here the CDR3 DNA reads TGCGCCAGCAGACAGGAAAACTATGGCTACACCTTC. This translates into CASRQENYGYTF.